The clone carrying this TCR beta chain was counted a single time. Germline and junction disagree at one end, which may indicate a read error. Germline loops: CDR1 SNHLY, CDR2 FYNNEI. The CDR3 is 13 residues long. Individuals aged 18 to 89 years were recruited from about two dozen US areas. Membership in each cohort depended on participant-reported clinical history. The data originate from a study of blood T cell repertoires in COVID-19. In the original analysis: Reference gene primer amplification gave nucleated cell count estimates. The method was immunoSEQ multiplex PCR; TCRdb's version includes in-frame clones alone and lacks a portion of them. V and J calls and clone size are as listed in that table; D and trimming were resolved from the DNA. This table has some 460,000 clones, nearly 90% appearing once.

V gene TRBV2 combines with J gene TRBJ1-4; 7 nucleotides match TRBD1. This TCR was sampled from a young woman with acute COVID-19. Sequenced: PBMCs or T cells enriched from blood (not recorded which). CDR3 sequence reads: CASREGQAEKLFF. The CDR3 coding sequence is TGTGCCAGCAGGGAAGGACAGGCCGAAAAACTGTTTTTT. The full variable domain, in which reference TRBV2 and TRBJ1-4 provide the parts outside the CDR3, is EPEVTQTPSHQVTQMGQEVILRCVPISNHLYFYWYRQILGQKVEFLVSFYNNEISEKSEIFDDQFSVERPDGSNFTLKIRSTKLEDSAMYFCASREGQAEKLFFGSGTQLSVL.